This T cell receptor beta chain is from a study of blood T cell repertoires in COVID-19. Study-level background: Acute and convalescent COVID-19 samples came from the United States, Italy and Spain. T cells, B-cell-depleted T cells, or PBMCs provided the cDNA or gDNA that served as material.

The CDR3 is made up of 13 amino acids. V was trimmed by 6 bases and J by 1 base, leaving 10 bases between them. The germline CDR1 and CDR2 sequences are MNHNY and SVGAGI (reference sequence). In the original workflow: Amplifying reference gene primers gave estimates of nucleated cell counts. TCRdb's table, derived via immunoSEQ multiplex PCR, lists solely in-frame clones and lacks some. V, J and clone size were drawn from that table, and D and trimming were deduced from the DNA. This table holds around 100,000 clones, more than 80% found once. The rearrangement links TRBV6-6 to TRBJ2-7; maybe TRBD1 (6 bases). This clonotype was sampled from a woman aged 60-75 years with acute or convalescent COVID-19. Sequenced input: peripheral blood. The CDR3 here is CASSRDRSYEQYF. In nucleotides, the CDR3 is TGTGCCAGCAGCCGTGACAGGTCCTACGAGCAGTACTTC.